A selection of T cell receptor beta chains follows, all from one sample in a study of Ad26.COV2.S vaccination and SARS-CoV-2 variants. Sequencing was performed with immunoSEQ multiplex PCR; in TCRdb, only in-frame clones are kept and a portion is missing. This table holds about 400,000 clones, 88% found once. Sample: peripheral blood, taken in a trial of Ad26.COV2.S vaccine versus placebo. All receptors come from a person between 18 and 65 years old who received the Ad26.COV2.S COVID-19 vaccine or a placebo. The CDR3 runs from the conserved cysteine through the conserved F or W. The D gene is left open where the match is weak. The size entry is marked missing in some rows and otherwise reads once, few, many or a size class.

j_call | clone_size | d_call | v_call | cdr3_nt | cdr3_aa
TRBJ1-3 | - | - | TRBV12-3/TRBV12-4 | TGTGCCAGCAGTCCGACCATGCGGAACATATATTTT | CASSPTMRNIYF
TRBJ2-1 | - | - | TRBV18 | TGTGCCAGCTCACCGGGCCTATACAATGAGCAGTTCTTC | CASSPGLYNEQFF
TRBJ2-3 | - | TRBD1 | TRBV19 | TGTGCCAGTAGTAAGGACAGGGAATGGACAGATACGCAGTATTTT | CASSKDREWTDTQYF
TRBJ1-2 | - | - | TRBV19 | TGTGCCAGTAGCCGTGACCTATATGGCTACACCTTC | CASSRDLYGYTF
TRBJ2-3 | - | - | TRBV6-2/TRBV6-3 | TGTGCCAGCAGTTTCCAGTTCGAAGATACGCAGTATTTT | CASSFQFEDTQYF
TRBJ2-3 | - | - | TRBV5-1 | TGCGCCAGCAGCTTGAGGCTAGATGGCACAGATACGCAGTATTTT | CASSLRLDGTDTQYF
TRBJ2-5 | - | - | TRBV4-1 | TGCGCCAGCAGCCAAGTGGAAGAGACCCAGTACTTC | CASSQVEETQYF
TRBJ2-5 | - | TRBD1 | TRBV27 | TGTGCCAGCAGTTTGACACCGATTTCGACAGGGGGCCGGGAGACCCAGTACTTC | CASSLTPISTGGRETQYF
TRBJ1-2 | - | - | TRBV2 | TGTGCCAGCACTTTCGGTGTGGGCCATGGCTACACCTTC | CASTFGVGHGYTF
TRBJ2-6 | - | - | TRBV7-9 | TGTGCCAGCAGCCAGACGACAGGTATCGTCTCTGGGGCCAACGTCCTGACTTTC | CASSQTTGIVSGANVLTF
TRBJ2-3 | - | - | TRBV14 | TGTGCCAGCAGCCAACGGGGTAGAACTAGCACAGATACGCAGTATTTT | CASSQRGRTSTDTQYF
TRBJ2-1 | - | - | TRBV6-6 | TGTGCCACCAAAACTGGCTCAGGCAATGAGCAGTTCTTC | CATKTGSGNEQFF
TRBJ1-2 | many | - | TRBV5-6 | TGTGCCAGCAGCCCGGACCGAGTCTATGGCTACACCTTC | CASSPDRVYGYTF
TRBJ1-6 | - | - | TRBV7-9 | TGTGCCAGCAGCTTAGACGCTGGTCTCGATTCACCCCTCCACTTT | CASSLDAGLDSPLHF
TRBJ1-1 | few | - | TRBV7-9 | TGTGCCAGCTTGGGGGCGGACACTGAAGCTTTCTTT | CASLGADTEAFF
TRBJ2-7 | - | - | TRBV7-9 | TGTGCCAGCAGCTTAGCAGGAGGGGTCGGTTACGAGCAGTACTTC | CASSLAGGVGYEQYF
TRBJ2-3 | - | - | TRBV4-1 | TGCGCCAGCAGCCGGGGTGACAGGGACTCTGGAGGGACGCAGTATTTT | CASSRGDRDSGGTQYF
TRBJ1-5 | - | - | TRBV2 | TGTGCCAGCAGTCCGGACAGAGATCAGCCCCAGCATTTT | CASSPDRDQPQHF
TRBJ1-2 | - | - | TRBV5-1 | TGCGCCAGCAGCTTGGCAGCTAACTATGGCTACACCTTC | CASSLAANYGYTF
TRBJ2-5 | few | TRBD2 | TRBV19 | TGTGCCAGTAGTAATAGGGGCGGACTAGTAAAAGAGACCCAGTACTTC | CASSNRGGLVKETQYF
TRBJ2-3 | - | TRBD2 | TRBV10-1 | TGCGCCAGCAGTCCGGACGAACTAGCGGGGGGGCCAGATACGCAGTATTTT | CASSPDELAGGPDTQYF
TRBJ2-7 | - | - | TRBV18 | TGTGCCAGCTCACCACCGGTAAGGGACTCCTACGAGCAGTACTTC | CASSPPVRDSYEQYF
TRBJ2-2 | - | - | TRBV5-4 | TGTGCCAGCAGCTTGGAGGTTGCTGGTGGCGGGGAGCTGTTTTTT | CASSLEVAGGGELFF
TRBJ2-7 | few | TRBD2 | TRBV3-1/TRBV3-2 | TGTGCCAGCAGCCATTGGACTAGCGGGGCGCCCCACGAGCAGTACTTC | CASSHWTSGAPHEQYF
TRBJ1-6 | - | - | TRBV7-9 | TGTGCCAGCAGCTTAGGGGCCGTCTATAATTCACCCCTCCACTTT | CASSLGAVYNSPLHF
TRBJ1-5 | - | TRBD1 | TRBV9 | TGTGCCAGCAGCGTAGGAAGGGGGCGTAATCAGCCCCAGCATTTT | CASSVGRGRNQPQHF
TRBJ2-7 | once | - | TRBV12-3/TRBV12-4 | TGTGCCAGCAGGGCGGACAGATCCTACGAGCAGTACTTC | CASRADRSYEQYF
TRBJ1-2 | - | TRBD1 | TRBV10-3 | TGTGCCACCAGTGCCGGGGGACAGGGTAACTATGGCTACACCTTC | CATSAGGQGNYGYTF
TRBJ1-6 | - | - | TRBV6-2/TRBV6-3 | TGTGCCAGCAGTTACTCAAGGGGAAAATTGGAGTCCTATAATTCACCCCTCCACTTT | CASSYSRGKLESYNSPLHF
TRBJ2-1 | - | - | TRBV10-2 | TGCGCCAGCAGTGAGACCAGCAATGAGCAGTTCTTC | CASSETSNEQFF
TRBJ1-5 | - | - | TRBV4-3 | TGCGCCAGCAGCCAAGTGGCTGGGATTGACAATCAGCCCCAGCATTTT | CASSQVAGIDNQPQHF
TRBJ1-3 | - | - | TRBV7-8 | TGTGCCAGCAGCTTACAAACGCTCGTGAGAGCAGGAAACACCATATATTTT | CASSLQTLVRAGNTIYF
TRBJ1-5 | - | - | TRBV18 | TGTGCCAGCTCACCACCGGGCCTTCAGCCCCAGCATTTT | CASSPPGLQPQHF
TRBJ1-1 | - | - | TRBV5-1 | TGCGCCAGCAGTCCCGGGGGGACGAACACTGAAGCTTTCTTT | CASSPGGTNTEAFF
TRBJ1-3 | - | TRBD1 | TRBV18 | TGTGCCAGCTCAGTGGGACAGTACTCTGGAAACACCATATATTTT | CASSVGQYSGNTIYF
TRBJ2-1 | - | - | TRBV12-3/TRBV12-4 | TGTGCCAGCAGTTCTTACCGCGAGCAGTTCTTC | CASSSYREQFF
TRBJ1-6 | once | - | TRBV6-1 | TGTGCCAGCAGTGAAACAGGCAGCAATTCACCCCTCCACTTT | CASSETGSNSPLHF
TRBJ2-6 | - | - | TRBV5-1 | TGCGCCAGCAGCTTGCCCCGTGCTGGGGCCAACGTCCTGACTTTC | CASSLPRAGANVLTF
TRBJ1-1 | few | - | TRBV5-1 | TGCGCCAGCAGCTTTAACATGAACACTGAAGCTTTCTTT | CASSFNMNTEAFF
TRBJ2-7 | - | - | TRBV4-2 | TGTGCCAGCAGCCAAGGGACAGTAGCCTACGAGCAGTACTTC | CASSQGTVAYEQYF
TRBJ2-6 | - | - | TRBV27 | TGTGCCACGGGCCCACGGGTCTCTGGGGCCAACGTCCTGACTTTC | CATGPRVSGANVLTF
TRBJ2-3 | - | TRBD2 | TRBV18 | TGTGCCAGCTCACCCCCGGGACTAGCGGGGGATACGCAGTATTTT | CASSPPGLAGDTQYF
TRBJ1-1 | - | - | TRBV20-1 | TGCAGTGCCCCGAGGGGTGAAGCTTTCTTT | CSAPRGEAFF
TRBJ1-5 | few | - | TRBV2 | TGTGCCAGCAGAGTTCAGGGAAGTCAGCCCCAGCATTTT | CASRVQGSQPQHF
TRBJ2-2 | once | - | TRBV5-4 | TGTGCCAGTAATCGTGGGGAAAACACCGGGGAGCTGTTTTTT | CASNRGENTGELFF